This entry lists 20 T cell receptor beta chains sequenced from one sample in a study of shared T cell receptors in the human thymus (dated by TCRdb to 2020 to 2023). Preparation of the library involved the immunoSEQ multiplex PCR assay. TCRdb stores this immuneACCESS table with in-frame sequences only. Part of the clones is absent; in the studies checked, under half of the shortfall reflects unresolved V genes, and no reason is known for the rest. The sample includes 700,000 or so clones, with 70% to 90% observed a single time. In total, the top ten clones hold about 0.011% of the sample. These same records also appear under a second study, on human thymus T cells.

The sequencing sample was made of thymocytes. These receptors all stem from a girl under two years old with a congenital heart defect. Donor details come from another sample of the same person, matched by shared clones.

V gene TRBV5-1 combines with J gene TRBJ1-6, with 10 bases lining up with TRBD1. V shed 4 bases and J 8 bases; nucleotides not matched to a gene: 9. The CDR3 has 16 residues. The germline V gene has CDR1 SGHRS and CDR2 YFSETQ. The CDR3 DNA follows: TGCGCCAGCAGCCCAAGGGACAGGGGACCTCATTCACCCCTCCACTTT. Protein product: CASSPRDRGPHSPLHF.

The gene calls are TRBV28 and TRBJ1-2; D is perhaps TRBD1 (6 bases). The CDR3 sequence is 14 residues long. Germline V gene lookup returns CDR1 MDHEN and CDR2 SYDVKM. V was clipped by 2 bases and J by 2 bases, with 9 bases between them. In DNA form, the CDR3 reads TGTGCCAGCAGTTTACGGGACAAGAACTATGGCTACACCTTC. Translating gives CASSLRDKNYGYTF.

This clone appeared once. The chain has TRBV5-1 and TRBJ2-6; possibly TRBD2 for D (6 bases). The CDR3 has 18 amino acids. The germline V gene has CDR1 SGHRS and CDR2 YFSETQ. Trimming shortened V by 0 bases and J by 0 bases, and 13 bases separated the two germline ends. CDR3 sequence reads: CASSLEEGRTSGANVLTF. The CDR3 DNA follows: TGCGCCAGCAGCTTGGAGGAGGGGAGGACCTCTGGGGCCAACGTCCTGACTTTC.

The chain joins TRBV21-1 to TRBJ2-3; TRBD2, the D gene given by the table, was not confirmed from the DNA. TRBV21-1 is reported as a pseudogene. This CDR3 region has 19 residues. The CDR3 protein is CASSRLERGAGDSTDTQYF. Here the CDR3 DNA reads TGTGCCAGCAGCAGATTAGAGCGGGGGGCCGGGGATAGCACAGATACGCAGTATTTT.

The V gene is TRBV7-9, the J gene TRBJ2-7; TRBD1 matches 9 bases. Germline V CDR1 and CDR2: SEHNR, FQNEAQ (reference sequence). This CDR3 has 13 amino acids. Losses at the gene ends were 5 bases for V and 6 bases for J; bases not matched to a gene: 5. The CDR3 nucleotides are TGTGCCAGCAGCAACCGGACAGGGGTCGAGCAGTACTTC. As protein: CASSNRTGVEQYF.

V and J are TRBV27 and TRBJ1-4, with D possibly being TRBD1 (6 bases). V was trimmed by 2 bases and J by 5 bases, leaving 9 bases between them. Per the germline V gene, CDR1 is MNHEY and CDR2 is SMNVEV (reference sequence). The CDR3 is 14 amino acids. CDR3 amino acids: CASSLGQSNEKLFF. In DNA, the CDR3 is TGTGCCAGCAGTTTAGGACAGTCGAATGAAAAACTGTTTTTT.

This clone showed up just a few times. CDR3 loop: CASTARGGQFDNEQFF. The CDR3, as DNA: TGTGCCAGCACCGCGCGGGGGGGCCAATTCGACAATGAGCAGTTCTTC. The genes are TRBV25-1 and TRBJ2-1; TRBD2 matches 9 bases. CDR1 is MGHDK and CDR2 is SYGVNS in the germline V gene. Trimming took 7 bases from V and 5 from J; bases not matched to a gene: 12. There are 16 residues in the CDR3. Together with reference TRBV25-1 and TRBJ2-1, the CDR3 gives the full variable domain: EADIYQTPRYLVIGTGKKITLECSQTMGHDKMYWYQQDPGMELHLIHYSYGVNSTEKGDLSSESTVSRIRTEHFPLTLESARPSHTSQYLCASTARGGQFDNEQFFGPGTRLTVL.

This chain uses TRBV6-1 with TRBJ1-1; 7 bases are shared with TRBD1. Germline lookup yields CDR1 MNHNS and CDR2 SASEGT. The CDR3 covers 18 residues. J was trimmed by 0 bases and V by 1 base; bases with no gene match: 11. CDR3 DNA sequence: TGTGCCAGCAGTGAAGTAGGGCCGCTGGGACAGTTGAACACTGAAGCTTTCTTT. This codes for CASSEVGPLGQLNTEAFF.

This clone was found a few times. The V gene is TRBV5-4, the J gene TRBJ1-1, with TRBD1 matching 10 bases. Germline assignment: CDR1 SGHNT and CDR2 YYREEE (reference sequence). After removal of 1 base from V and 4 bases from J, the junction contained 13 bases not matched to a gene. The CDR3 runs to 18 residues. The CDR3 sequence: CASSLYREGTGAFTEAFF. In DNA, the CDR3 is TGTGCCAGCAGCTTGTATCGTGAAGGGACAGGGGCCTTCACTGAAGCTTTCTTT.

This clone appeared a few times. The chain joins TRBV7-2 to TRBJ2-7; weak D call: TRBD1 (5 bases). CDR3 length equals 15 residues. Trimming took 5 bases from V and 1 from J, leaving 15 bases between them. Per germline, CDR1 SGHTA and CDR2 FQGNSA. The CDR3 DNA reads TGTGCCAGCAGCCCAGGGCGGCAGGGATCCTACGAGCAGTACTTC. This translates into CASSPGRQGSYEQYF.

This chain uses TRBV9 with TRBJ2-5; TRBD2 agrees at 9 bases. This CDR3 spans 14 amino acids. Germline V gene data show CDR1 as SGDLS and CDR2 as YYNGEE. J was trimmed by 5 bases and V by 0 bases; bases with no gene match: 2. The CDR3 loop reads CASSVAGTSETQYF. CDR3 in DNA: TGTGCCAGCAGCGTAGCCGGGACTAGCGAGACCCAGTACTTC.

The rearrangement uses TRBV10-1 and TRBJ1-1, with D tentatively TRBD1 (6 bases). V was pared by 3 bases and J by 3 bases, with 8 bases between. CDR3 size: 13 residues. Germline values: CDR1 WNHNN, CDR2 SYGVQD (reference sequence). CDR3 amino acids: CASSDRGYTEAFF. CDR3 DNA: TGCGCCAGCAGTGATAGGGGGTACACTGAAGCTTTCTTT.

This clone has only a few counts. The chain employs TRBV11-3 and TRBJ2-2, with 11 nucleotides matching TRBD1. V dropped 3 bases and J dropped 4; count of bases not matched to a gene: 7. The CDR3 spans 17 residues. Germline lookup yields CDR1 SGHNT and CDR2 YENEEA. This CDR3 reads CASSLVRDRGSTGELFF. The CDR3 DNA reads TGTGCCAGCAGCTTGGTCCGGGACAGGGGGAGCACCGGGGAGCTGTTTTTT.

V gene TRBV6-5 combines with J gene TRBJ2-1; D possibly corresponds to TRBD1 (6 bases). Per the germline V gene, CDR1 is MNHEY and CDR2 is SVGAGI. The V gene lost 9 bases and the J gene lost 2 bases, with 17 bases spanning the gap. CDR3 size: 15 residues. CDR3 nucleotide sequence: TGTGCCAGAAGGAAGAGCAGGACAGCCTACAATGAGCAGTTCTTC. Translated: CARRKSRTAYNEQFF.

J is TRBJ2-5 and V is TRBV7-2, with TRBD2 identical over 16 bases. The ends lost 3 bases at V and 2 bases at J; junction bases unmatched: 6. This CDR3 spans 18 amino acids. Germline-derived CDR1 and CDR2 are SGHTA and FQGNSA. The CDR3 DNA reads TGTGCCAGCAGCTTTGGGACTAGCGGGGGGGCGACTCAAGAGACCCAGTACTTC. Its protein is CASSFGTSGGATQETQYF.

The chain links TRBV7-8 to TRBJ2-7; TRBD2 aligns across 9 bases. V was pared by 3 bases and J by 2 bases, with 5 bases of the junction left unmatched. Germline V gives CDR1 SGHVS, CDR2 FQNEAQ. The CDR3 spans 15 residues. The chain's CDR3 is CASSFPSGAPYEQYF. In nucleotides, the CDR3 is TGTGCCAGCAGCTTTCCTAGCGGGGCTCCCTACGAGCAGTACTTC. Using reference TRBV7-8 and TRBJ2-7 for the parts outside the CDR3, the full variable domain is GAGVSQSPRYKVAKRGQDVALRCDPISGHVSLFWYQQALGQGPEFLTYFQNEAQLDKSGLPSDRFFAERPEGSVSTLKIQRTQQEDSAVYLCASSFPSGAPYEQYFGPGTRLTVT.

The chain has TRBV4-1 and TRBJ1-5; D uncertain. Trimming took 4 bases from V and 1 from J, leaving 11 bases between them. Germline V gives CDR1 MGHRA, CDR2 YSYEKL. This CDR3 contains 15 residues. CDR3 sequence (DNA): TGCGCCAGCAGCCTTGGCTGGCAAAGCAATCAGCCCCAGCATTTT. Translated: CASSLGWQSNQPQHF.

V gene TRBV12-5 combines with J gene TRBJ1-1; 7 positions agree with TRBD1. J was trimmed by 1 base and V by 5 bases; bases with no gene match: 16. Germline CDR1 and CDR2: LGHNT and FRNRAP. CDR3 length equals 18 residues. CDR3 sequence: CASGTNRQGKGTNTEAFF. CDR3 DNA sequence: TGTGCTAGTGGTACCAACCGACAGGGAAAGGGCACGAACACTGAAGCTTTCTTT.

The CDR3 reads CASGLTLGQGVYGYTF. CDR3 coding DNA: TGTGCTAGTGGTTTAACCTTGGGACAGGGTGTGTATGGCTACACCTTC. The genes are TRBV12-5 and TRBJ1-2, with TRBD1 identical over 9 bases. The CDR3 runs 16 residues. Trimming removed 3 bases from V and 5 bases from J; junction bases left unmatched: 10. CDR1 is LGHNT, CDR2 FRNRAP, per germline.

This clone was counted a single time. The chain uses TRBV2 and TRBJ1-3, with D unclear. The V and J ends lost 7 bases and 8 bases respectively, with 18 bases between them. Germline CDR1 SNHLY, CDR2 FYNNEI. This CDR3 is built from 14 residues. The CDR3 region has the DNA TGTGCCAGCAACAGCCATAATAGAATAGACACCATATATTTT. Translating gives CASNSHNRIDTIYF.